This T cell receptor beta chain was sequenced for a study of tumor-infiltrating lymphocytes in primary liver carcinoma. Germline DNA was extracted alongside blood RNA, which was obtained from unsorted whole blood. The CDR3 covers 14 residues. Trimming removed 4 bases from V and 4 bases from J, with 10 bases in between. CDR1 and CDR2 (germline): MNHNS, SASEGT. This clonotype was found once. A primer in the constant region served to generate TCR beta cDNA from around 500 ng of total RNA. Libraries of TCR beta came from three nested multiplex PCR rounds with slightly modified ARM-PCR. Investigators reported that the first two PCR rounds, at roughly 10 cycles each, used TRBV1-TRBV30 forward primers with a C-beta reverse primer. One entry per CDR3 protein results from TCRdb running MiXCR on the multiplex PCR reads. The profile shows approximately 300,000 distinct CDR3 sequences, around three fifths of them singletons.

V usage is TRBV6-1 and J usage is TRBJ1-4; D not resolved. Sequencing was carried out using peripheral blood. The origin of this receptor is a man in his forties with primary liver carcinoma and hepatitis B virus infection. The CDR3 spells CASSARTLNEKLFF. The CDR3, as DNA: TGTGCCAGCAGTGCACGGACTCTTAATGAAAAACTGTTTTTT.